A selection of T cell receptor beta chains follows, all from one sample in a study of blood T cell repertoires in COVID-19. The assay was immunoSEQ multiplex PCR, and TCRdb's table has in-frame clones only and misses some. The profile shows roughly 300,000 clones, 65% to 90% of them singletons. Sequenced material: peripheral blood. Receptor source: a woman aged 60-75 years with active or convalescent COVID-19. CDR3s include the opening cysteine and the closing phenylalanine or tryptophan. The order of the fields is clone size, D gene, V gene, J gene, CDR3 protein, CDR3 DNA. The D gene is left open where the match is weak. A row's size may be missing; if present it is once, few, many or a size class.

-	-	TRBV2	TRBJ1-5	CASSRGAFGNQPQHF	TGTGCCAGCAGCCGGGGGGCATTTGGCAATCAGCCCCAGCATTTT
-	-	TRBV7-2	TRBJ1-1	CASGRGGDTEAFF	TGTGCCAGCGGCCGAGGGGGGGACACTGAAGCTTTCTTT
-	TRBD1	TRBV3-1/TRBV3-2	TRBJ2-2	CASGQRTGLTGELFF	TGTGCCAGCGGCCAAAGGACAGGGTTGACCGGGGAGCTGTTTTTT
-	-	TRBV7-9	TRBJ1-1	CASLPSRGYTEAFF	TGTGCCAGCTTGCCCTCCCGAGGGTACACTGAAGCTTTCTTT
-	TRBD1	TRBV5-1	TRBJ2-7	CASNPTGTVAYEQYF	TGCGCCAGCAACCCAACGGGGACAGTAGCCTACGAGCAGTACTTC
-	TRBD2	TRBV4-2	TRBJ2-7	CASSQDTSGSYEQYF	TGTGCCAGCAGCCAAGATACTAGCGGATCCTACGAGCAGTACTTC
-	-	TRBV11-2	TRBJ1-4	CASSLDGVGLSEKLFF	TGTGCCAGCAGCTTAGATGGGGTAGGACTCAGTGAAAAACTGTTTTTT
-	-	TRBV12-2	TRBJ2-5	CASRLALVEHWETQYF	TGTGCAAGTCGCTTAGCGCTAGTCGAGCATTGGGAGACCCAGTACTTC
medium-sized	TRBD1	TRBV4-3	TRBJ2-1	CASSQDGQGYNEQFF	TGCGCCAGCAGCCAAGATGGACAGGGCTACAATGAGCAGTTCTTC
-	-	TRBV29-1	TRBJ2-7	CSVVGGSEQYF	TGCAGCGTTGTCGGGGGAAGTGAGCAGTACTTC
-	-	TRBV9	TRBJ2-3	CASSGSVGPAPDTQYF	TGTGCCAGCAGCGGTTCGGTGGGGCCAGCTCCAGATACGCAGTATTTT
-	TRBD1	TRBV27	TRBJ1-4	CASSLGQTNEKLFF	TGTGCCAGCAGCCTGGGACAGACGAATGAAAAACTGTTTTTT
-	TRBD2	TRBV28	TRBJ2-1	CASRTTGGGFYNEQFF	TGTGCCAGCAGGACGACTGGGGGGGGATTCTACAATGAGCAGTTCTTC
-	TRBD2	TRBV7-2	TRBJ2-5	CASSRGLAGRQETQYF	TGTGCCAGCAGCCGTGGACTAGCGGGACGCCAAGAGACCCAGTACTTC
-	TRBD2	TRBV29-1	TRBJ2-5	CSVEGGKRGTQYF	TGCAGCGTTGAGGGAGGGAAGAGGGGGACCCAGTACTTC
few	-	TRBV5-1	TRBJ1-1	CASSFVGVGRNTEAFF	TGCGCCAGCAGTTTCGTAGGGGTAGGAAGGAACACTGAAGCTTTCTTT
-	-	TRBV18	TRBJ2-1	CASSQGGQPTYNEQFF	TGTGCCAGCTCACAGGGGGGACAGCCAACCTACAATGAGCAGTTCTTC
once	-	TRBV6-5	TRBJ2-2	CASSYSLASSTGELFF	TGTGCCAGCAGTTACTCGCTAGCCTCGTCCACCGGGGAGCTGTTTTTT
once	TRBD2	TRBV3-1/TRBV3-2	TRBJ2-3	CASSQVAGGRRDTQYF	TGTGCCAGCAGCCAAGTGGCGGGGGGCCGGCGGGATACGCAGTATTTT
-	-	TRBV7-8	TRBJ1-2	CASSITGLYGYTF	TGTGCCAGCAGCATAACGGGACTTTATGGCTACACCTTC
-	TRBD2	TRBV9	TRBJ2-3	CASSVETSVDTQYF	TGTGCCAGCAGCGTAGAGACTAGCGTAGATACGCAGTATTTT